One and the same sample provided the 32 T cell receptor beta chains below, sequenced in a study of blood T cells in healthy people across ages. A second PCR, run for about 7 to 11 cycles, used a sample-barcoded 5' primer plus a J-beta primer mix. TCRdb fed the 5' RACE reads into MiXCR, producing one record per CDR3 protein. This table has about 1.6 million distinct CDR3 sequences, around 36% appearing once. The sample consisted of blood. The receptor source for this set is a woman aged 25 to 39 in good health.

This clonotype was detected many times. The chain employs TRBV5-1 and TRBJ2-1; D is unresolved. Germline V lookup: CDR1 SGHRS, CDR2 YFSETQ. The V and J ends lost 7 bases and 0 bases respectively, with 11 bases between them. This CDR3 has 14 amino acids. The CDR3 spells CASSPSSSYNEQFF. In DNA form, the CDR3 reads TGCGCCAGCTCCCCTTCTAGCTCCTACAATGAGCAGTTCTTC.

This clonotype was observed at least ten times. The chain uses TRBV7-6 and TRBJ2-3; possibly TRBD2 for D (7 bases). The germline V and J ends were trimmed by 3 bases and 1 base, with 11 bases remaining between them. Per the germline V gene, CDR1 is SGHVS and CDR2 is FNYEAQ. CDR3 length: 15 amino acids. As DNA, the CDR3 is TGTGCCAGCAGCTTCGGGGGGCTCGGCACAGATACGCAGTATTTT. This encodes CASSFGGLGTDTQYF.

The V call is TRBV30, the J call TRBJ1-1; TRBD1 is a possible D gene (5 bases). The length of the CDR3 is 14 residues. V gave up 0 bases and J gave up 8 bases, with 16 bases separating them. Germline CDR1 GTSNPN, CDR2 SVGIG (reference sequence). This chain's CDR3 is CAWSVRSLAGEAFF. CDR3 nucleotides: TGTGCCTGGAGTGTACGATCTTTGGCAGGGGAAGCTTTCTTT.

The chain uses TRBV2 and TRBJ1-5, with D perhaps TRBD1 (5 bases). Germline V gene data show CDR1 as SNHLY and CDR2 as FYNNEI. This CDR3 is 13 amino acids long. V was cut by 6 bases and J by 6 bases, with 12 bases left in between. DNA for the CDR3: TGTGCCAGCAGGGAGCAGGGCAGTCAGCCCCAGCATTTT. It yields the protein CASREQGSQPQHF.

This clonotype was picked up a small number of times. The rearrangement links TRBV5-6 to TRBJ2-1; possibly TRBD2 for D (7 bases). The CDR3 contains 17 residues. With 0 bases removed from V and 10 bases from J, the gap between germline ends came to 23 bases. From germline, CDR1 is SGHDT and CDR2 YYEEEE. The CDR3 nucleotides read TGTGCCAGCAGCTTGGACGTTGCGGGGGCCCTTTGGGGAGAGCAGTTCTTC. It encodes CASSLDVAGALWGEQFF. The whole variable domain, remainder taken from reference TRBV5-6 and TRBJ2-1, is DAGVTQSPTHLIKTRGQQVTLRCSPKSGHDTVSWYQQALGQGPQFIFQYYEEEERQRGNFPDRFSGHQFPNYSSELNVNALLLGDSALYLCASSLDVAGALWGEQFFGPGTRLTVL.

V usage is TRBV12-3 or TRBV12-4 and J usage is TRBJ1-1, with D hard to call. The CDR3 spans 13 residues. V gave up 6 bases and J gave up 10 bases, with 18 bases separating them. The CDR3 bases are TGTGCCAGCAGCCTCGCCGACAACTTCGCAGCTTTCTTT. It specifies CASSLADNFAAFF.

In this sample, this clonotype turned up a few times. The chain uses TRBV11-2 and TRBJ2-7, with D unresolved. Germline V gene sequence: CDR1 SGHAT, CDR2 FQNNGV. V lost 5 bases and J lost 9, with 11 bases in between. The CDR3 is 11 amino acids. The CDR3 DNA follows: TGTGCCAGCAGCGTATTAGCTCCGCAGTACTTC. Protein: CASSVLAPQYF. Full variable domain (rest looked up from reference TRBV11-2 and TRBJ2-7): EAGVAQSPRYKIIEKRQSVAFWCNPISGHATLYWYQQILGQGPKLLIQFQNNGVVDDSQLPKDRFSAERLKGVDSTLKIQPAKLEDSAVYLCASSVLAPQYFGPGTRLTVT.

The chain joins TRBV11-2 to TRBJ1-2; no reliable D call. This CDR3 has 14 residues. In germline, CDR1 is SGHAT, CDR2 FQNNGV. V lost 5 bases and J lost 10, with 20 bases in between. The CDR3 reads CASSHSDGRGDYTF. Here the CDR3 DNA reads TGTGCCAGCAGCCACTCGGACGGGCGGGGTGACTACACCTTC.

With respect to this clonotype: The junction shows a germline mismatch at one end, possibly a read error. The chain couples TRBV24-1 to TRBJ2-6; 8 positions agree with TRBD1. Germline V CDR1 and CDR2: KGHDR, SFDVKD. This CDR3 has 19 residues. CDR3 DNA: TGTGCCACCAGTGGTGCCGGGACAGGAACGTTCGCTGGGGCCGACGTCCTGACTTTC. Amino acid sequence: CATSGAGTGTFAGADVLTF.

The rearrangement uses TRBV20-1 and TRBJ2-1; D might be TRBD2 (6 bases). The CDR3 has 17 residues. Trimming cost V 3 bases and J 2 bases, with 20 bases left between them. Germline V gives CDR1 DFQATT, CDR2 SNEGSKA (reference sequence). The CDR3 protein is CSASGLDLEGTYNEQFF. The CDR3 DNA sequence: TGCAGTGCTAGTGGGCTGGATTTGGAGGGAACCTACAATGAGCAGTTCTTC.

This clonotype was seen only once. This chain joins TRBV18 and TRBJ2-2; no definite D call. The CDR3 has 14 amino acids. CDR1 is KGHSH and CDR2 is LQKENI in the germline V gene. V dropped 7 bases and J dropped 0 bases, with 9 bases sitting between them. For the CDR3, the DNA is TGTGCCAGCTTAGCCCAGTCGAACACCGGGGAGCTGTTTTTT. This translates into CASLAQSNTGELFF.

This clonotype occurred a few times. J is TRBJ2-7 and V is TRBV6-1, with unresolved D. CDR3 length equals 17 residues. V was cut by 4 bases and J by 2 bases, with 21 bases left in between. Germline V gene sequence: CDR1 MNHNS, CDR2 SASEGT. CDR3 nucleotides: TGTGCCAGCAGTGTAACGGACGTGGGTTTTGATGCCTACGAGCAGTACTTC. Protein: CASSVTDVGFDAYEQYF.

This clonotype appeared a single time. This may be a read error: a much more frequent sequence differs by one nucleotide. The CDR3 here is CTISDLRIYRDEQYF. DNA of the CDR3: TGTACCATCAGTGACCTCCGGATCTATCGGGACGAGCAGTACTTC. The rearrangement links TRBV10-3 to TRBJ2-7; D is undetermined. Germline CDR1 ENHRY, CDR2 SYGVKD. The CDR3 sequence is 15 residues long.

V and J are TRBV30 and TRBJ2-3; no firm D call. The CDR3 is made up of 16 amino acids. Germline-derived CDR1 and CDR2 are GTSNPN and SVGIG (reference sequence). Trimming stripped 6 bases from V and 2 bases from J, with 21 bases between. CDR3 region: CACRTTFPLSTDTQYF. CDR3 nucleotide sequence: TGTGCCTGCAGGACGACTTTCCCGTTATCCACAGATACGCAGTATTTT.

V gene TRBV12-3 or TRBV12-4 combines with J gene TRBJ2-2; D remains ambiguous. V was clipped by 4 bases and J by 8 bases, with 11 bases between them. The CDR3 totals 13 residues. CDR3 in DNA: TGTGCCAGCAGTTGGGTTAGCCAAGGGGAGCTGTTTTTT. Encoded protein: CASSWVSQGELFF.

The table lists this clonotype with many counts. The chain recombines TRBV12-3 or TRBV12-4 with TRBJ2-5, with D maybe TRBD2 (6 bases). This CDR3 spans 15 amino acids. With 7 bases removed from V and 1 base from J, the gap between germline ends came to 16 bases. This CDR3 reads CASTPGGGLQETQYF. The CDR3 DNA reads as TGTGCCAGCACCCCCGGTGGGGGACTCCAAGAGACCCAGTACTTC.

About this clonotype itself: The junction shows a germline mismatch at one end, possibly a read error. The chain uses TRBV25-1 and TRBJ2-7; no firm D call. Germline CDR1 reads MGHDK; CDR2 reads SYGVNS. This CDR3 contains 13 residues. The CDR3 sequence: CASSGPGSYEQDF. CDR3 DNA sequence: TGTGCCAGCAGTGGGCCGGGCTCCTACGAGCAGGACTTC.

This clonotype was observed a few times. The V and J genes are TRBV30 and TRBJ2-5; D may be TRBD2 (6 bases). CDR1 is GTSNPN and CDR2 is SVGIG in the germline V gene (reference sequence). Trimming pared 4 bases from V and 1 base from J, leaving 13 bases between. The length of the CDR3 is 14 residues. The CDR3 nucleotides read TGTGCCTGGAAGTGGGAGGACGGCCAAGAGACCCAGTACTTC. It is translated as CAWKWEDGQETQYF.

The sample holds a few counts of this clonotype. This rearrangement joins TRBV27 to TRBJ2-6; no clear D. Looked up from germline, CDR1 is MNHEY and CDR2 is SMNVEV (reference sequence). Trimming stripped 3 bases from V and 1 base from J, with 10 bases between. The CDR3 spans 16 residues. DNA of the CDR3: TGTGCCAGCAGTTTCGTAAGGGAATCTGGGGCCAACGTCCTGACTTTC. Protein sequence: CASSFVRESGANVLTF.

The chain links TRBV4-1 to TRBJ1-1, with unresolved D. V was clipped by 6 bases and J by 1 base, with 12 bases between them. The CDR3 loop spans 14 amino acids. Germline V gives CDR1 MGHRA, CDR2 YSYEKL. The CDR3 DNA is TGCGCCAGCAGATACCCGGGGAGGAACACTGAAGCTTTCTTT. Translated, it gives CASRYPGRNTEAFF.

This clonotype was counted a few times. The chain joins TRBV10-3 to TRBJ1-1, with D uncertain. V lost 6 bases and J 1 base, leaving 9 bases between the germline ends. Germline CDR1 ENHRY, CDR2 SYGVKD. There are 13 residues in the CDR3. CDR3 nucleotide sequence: TGTGCCATCAGGGGCTTTCAGAACACTGAAGCTTTCTTT. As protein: CAIRGFQNTEAFF.

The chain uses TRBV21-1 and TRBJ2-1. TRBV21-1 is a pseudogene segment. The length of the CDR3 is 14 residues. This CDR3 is CASSTQPVHNEQFF. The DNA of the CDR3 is TGTGCCAGCAGCACCCAGCCTGTCCACAATGAGCAGTTCTTC.

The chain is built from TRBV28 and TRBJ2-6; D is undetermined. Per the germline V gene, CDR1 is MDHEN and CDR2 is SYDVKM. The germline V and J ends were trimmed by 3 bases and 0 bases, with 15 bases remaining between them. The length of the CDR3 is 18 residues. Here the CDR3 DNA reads TGTGCCAGCAGTTTGGGTTCCCTGTTGTACTCTGGGGCCAACGTCCTGACTTTC. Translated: CASSLGSLLYSGANVLTF.

The CDR3 DNA reads as TGTGCCAGCAGTGAATGGGAGAGGGCAGAAGATACGCAGTATTTT. Its protein product is CASSEWERAEDTQYF. The V gene is TRBV6-1, the J gene TRBJ2-3, with D possibly being TRBD2 (5 bases). Germline CDR1 is MNHNS and CDR2 is SASEGT. The length of the CDR3 is 15 residues. V shed 2 bases and J shed 5 bases, with 14 bases lying between them.

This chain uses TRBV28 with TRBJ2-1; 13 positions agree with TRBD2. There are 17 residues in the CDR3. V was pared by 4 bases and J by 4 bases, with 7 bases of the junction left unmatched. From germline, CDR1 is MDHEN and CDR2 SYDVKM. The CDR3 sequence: CASSSWTSGSIYNEQFF. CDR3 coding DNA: TGTGCCAGCAGTTCCTGGACTAGCGGGAGTATTTACAATGAGCAGTTCTTC.

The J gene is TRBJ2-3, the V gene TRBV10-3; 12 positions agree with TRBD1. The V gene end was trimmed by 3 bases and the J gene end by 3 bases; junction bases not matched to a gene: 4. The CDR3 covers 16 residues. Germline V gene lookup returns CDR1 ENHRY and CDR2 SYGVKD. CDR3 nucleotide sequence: TGTGCCATCAGTGACCCGGGACAGGGGGCGACAGATACGCAGTATTTT. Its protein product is CAISDPGQGATDTQYF.

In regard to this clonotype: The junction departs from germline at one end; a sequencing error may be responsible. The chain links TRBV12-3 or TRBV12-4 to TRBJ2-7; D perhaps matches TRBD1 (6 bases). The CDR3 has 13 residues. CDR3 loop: CTSSRDKAYEQYF. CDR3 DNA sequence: TGTACCAGCAGCCGGGACAAGGCGTACGAGCAGTACTTC.

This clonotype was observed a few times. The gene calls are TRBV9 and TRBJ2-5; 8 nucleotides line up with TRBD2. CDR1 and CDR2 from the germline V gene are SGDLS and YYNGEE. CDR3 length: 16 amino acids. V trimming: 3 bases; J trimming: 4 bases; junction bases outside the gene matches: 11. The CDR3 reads CASSEESGRYSETQYF. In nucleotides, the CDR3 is TGTGCCAGCAGCGAGGAGAGCGGGAGATATTCAGAGACCCAGTACTTC.

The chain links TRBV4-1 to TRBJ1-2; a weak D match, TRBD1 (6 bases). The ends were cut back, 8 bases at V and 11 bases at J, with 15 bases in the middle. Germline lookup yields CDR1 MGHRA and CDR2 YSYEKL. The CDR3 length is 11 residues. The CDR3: CASGRQDKYTF. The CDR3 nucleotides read TGCGCCAGCGGTCGACAGGACAAATACACCTTC.

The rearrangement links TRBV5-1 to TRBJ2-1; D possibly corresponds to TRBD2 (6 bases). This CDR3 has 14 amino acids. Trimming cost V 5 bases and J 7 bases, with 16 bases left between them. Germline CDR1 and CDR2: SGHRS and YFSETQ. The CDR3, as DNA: TGCGCCAGCAGGCCCGGGGGAAAACAGAATGAGCAGTTCTTC. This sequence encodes CASRPGGKQNEQFF.

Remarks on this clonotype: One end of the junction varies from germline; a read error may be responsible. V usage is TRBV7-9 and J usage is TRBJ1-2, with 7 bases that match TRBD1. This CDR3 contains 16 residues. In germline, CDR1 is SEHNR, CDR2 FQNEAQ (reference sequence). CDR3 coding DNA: TGTGCCAACAGCCTAGGGGGACAGCGGGGGATCTATGGCTACACCTTC. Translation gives CANSLGGQRGIYGYTF. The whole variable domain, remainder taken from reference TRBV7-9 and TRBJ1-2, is DTGVSQNPRHKITKRGQNVTFRCDPISEHNRLYWYRQTLGQGPEFLTYFQNEAQLEKSRLLSDRFSAERPKGSFSTLEIQRTEQGDSAMYLCANSLGGQRGIYGYTFGSGTRLTVV.

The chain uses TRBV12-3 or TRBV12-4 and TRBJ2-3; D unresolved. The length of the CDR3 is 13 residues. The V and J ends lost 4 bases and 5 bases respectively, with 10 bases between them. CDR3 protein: CASSSIRRDTQYF. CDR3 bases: TGTGCCAGCAGTTCAATCCGAAGAGATACGCAGTATTTT.